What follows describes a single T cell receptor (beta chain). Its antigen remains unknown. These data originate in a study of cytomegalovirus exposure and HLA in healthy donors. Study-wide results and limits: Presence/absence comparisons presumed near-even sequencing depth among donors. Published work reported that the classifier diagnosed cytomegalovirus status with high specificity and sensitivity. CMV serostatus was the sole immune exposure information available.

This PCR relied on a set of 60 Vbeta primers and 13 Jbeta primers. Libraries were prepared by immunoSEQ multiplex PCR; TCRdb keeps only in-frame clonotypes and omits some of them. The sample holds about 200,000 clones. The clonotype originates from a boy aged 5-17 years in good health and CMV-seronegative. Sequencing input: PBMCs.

CDR3 in DNA: TGTGCCAGCAGCGGCAACACCGGGGAGCTGTTTTTT. Its translation: CASSGNTGELFF. The rearrangement uses TRBV11-3 and TRBJ2-2; D unclear. This CDR3 comprises 12 residues. From germline, CDR1 is SGHNT and CDR2 YENEEA. Trimming left V 5 bases short and J 2 bases short, with 3 bases between.